One sample yielded the 10 T cell receptor beta chains listed below, sequenced in a study of blood T cell repertoires in COVID-19. The protocol was immunoSEQ multiplex PCR, while the TCRdb copy is restricted to in-frame clones and leaves out a portion. The table records 250,000 or so clones, around three quarters of them present only once. Material: peripheral blood. The receptors derive from a woman of 80 years or more with acute or convalescent COVID-19.

The chain links TRBV7-2 to TRBJ1-4; 10 bases fit TRBD1. Per germline, CDR1 SGHTA and CDR2 FQGNSA. V lost 5 bases, J lost 10 bases, and 10 bases stayed unmatched. The CDR3 runs to 15 residues. CDR3: CASSLTSGTGVKLFF. CDR3 nucleotides: TGTGCCAGCAGCCTTACCAGCGGGACAGGGGTAAAACTGTTTTTT. The variable domain in full, with the rest retrieved from reference TRBV7-2 and TRBJ1-4, is GAGVSQSPSNKVTEKGKDVELRCDPISGHTALYWYRQSLGQGLEFLIYFQGNSAPDKSGLPSDRFSAERTGGSVSTLTIQRTQQEDSAVYLCASSLTSGTGVKLFFGSGTQLSVL.

This rearrangement joins TRBV5-1 to TRBJ2-5; 10 bases fit TRBD2. Trimming removed 4 bases from V and 2 bases from J; junction bases left unmatched: 5. The germline V gene encodes CDR1 SGHRS and CDR2 YFSETQ. The CDR3 spans 15 residues. The DNA for the CDR3 is TGCGCCAGCAGCCCCTCGACTAGCGGGCAAGAGACCCAGTACTTC. It yields the protein CASSPSTSGQETQYF. Supplemented by reference TRBV5-1 and TRBJ2-5, the full variable domain reads KAGVTQTPRYLIKTRGQQVTLSCSPISGHRSVSWYQQTPGQGLQFLFEYFSETQRNKGNFPGRFSGRQFSNSRSEMNVSTLELGDSALYLCASSPSTSGQETQYFGPGTRLLVL.

This sequence joins TRBV19 and TRBJ1-3; 7 bases map to TRBD1. The CDR3 has 19 amino acids. The germline gives CDR1 LNHDA, CDR2 SQIVND (reference sequence). The V segment lost 6 bases and the J segment 0 bases; nucleotides outside the gene matches: 17. The CDR3 reads CASRRQGVSSLTSGNTIYF. Written as DNA, the CDR3 is TGTGCCAGTAGAAGACAGGGAGTCAGTTCATTAACCTCTGGAAACACCATATATTTT.

The CDR3 nucleotides read TGCGCCAGCAGCTTGGCCGTGGGGGCGACAGAAAAACTGTTTTTT. Translated, it gives CASSLAVGATEKLFF. J is TRBJ1-4 and V is TRBV5-1; D possibly corresponds to TRBD1 (6 bases). V lost 0 bases and J 8 bases, leaving 14 bases between the germline ends. The CDR3 is made up of 15 amino acids. Germline V lookup: CDR1 SGHRS, CDR2 YFSETQ. Full variable domain (rest looked up from reference TRBV5-1 and TRBJ1-4): KAGVTQTPRYLIKTRGQQVTLSCSPISGHRSVSWYQQTPGQGLQFLFEYFSETQRNKGNFPGRFSGRQFSNSRSEMNVSTLELGDSALYLCASSLAVGATEKLFFGSGTQLSVL.

Many counts were recorded for this clone. The chain uses TRBV11-2 and TRBJ2-3; TRBD2 aligns across 8 bases. Trimming cost V 4 bases and J 4 bases; bases outside gene matches: 10. Germline CDR1 reads SGHAT; CDR2 reads FQNNGV. The CDR3 runs to 16 residues. The CDR3 loop reads CASSSGGAGASDTQYF. CDR3 DNA sequence: TGTGCCAGCAGCTCCGGGGGGGCCGGGGCATCAGATACGCAGTATTTT.

The V call is TRBV3-1 (or the pseudogene TRBV3-2), the J call TRBJ1-1; no clear D. Per the germline V gene, CDR1 is LGHDT and CDR2 is YNNKEL (reference sequence). The ends were cut back, 2 bases at V and 4 bases at J, with 11 bases in the middle. The CDR3 spans 14 residues. The DNA of the CDR3 is TGTGCCAGCAGCCAATCCGACAAATCCACTGAAGCTTTCTTT. This codes for CASSQSDKSTEAFF.

The chain is built from TRBV7-2 and TRBJ2-7, with 8 bases lining up with TRBD2. The CDR3 runs to 14 residues. V was clipped by 4 bases and J by 5 bases; unmatched bases: 7. CDR1 and CDR2 (germline): SGHTA, FQGNSA. CDR3 amino acids: CASSWRPGGDEQYF. The CDR3 DNA follows: TGTGCCAGCAGCTGGCGGCCGGGGGGGGACGAGCAGTACTTC.

The CDR3 bases are TGTGCCAGCAGTTTGACGGGAACCACCGGGGAGCTGTTTTTT. This gives the protein CASSLTGTTGELFF. The genes are TRBV28 and TRBJ2-2, with D perhaps matching TRBD2 (5 bases). CDR1 and CDR2 from the germline V gene are MDHEN and SYDVKM. V lost 3 bases and J 4 bases, leaving 9 bases between the germline ends. The CDR3 sequence is 14 residues long. Full variable domain (missing parts from reference TRBV28 and TRBJ2-2): DVKVTQSSRYLVKRTGEKVFLECVQDMDHENMFWYRQDPGLGLRLIYFSYDVKMKEKGDIPEGYSVSREKKERFSLILESASTNQTSMYLCASSLTGTTGELFFGEGSRLTVL.

The rearrangement links TRBV19 to TRBJ1-5, with D maybe TRBD1 (6 bases). Trimming removed 6 bases from V and 5 bases from J, with 20 bases in between. The CDR3 covers 16 residues. Germline V gene lookup returns CDR1 LNHDA and CDR2 SQIVND (reference sequence). The CDR3 protein is CASRAGGTPRDQPQHF. The CDR3 DNA is TGTGCCAGTAGGGCGGGAGGGACACCGAGGGATCAGCCCCAGCATTTT.

The J gene is TRBJ2-3, the V gene TRBV7-9, with TRBD1 matching 8 bases. The V and J ends lost 1 base and 2 bases, in that order; junction bases with no gene match: 11. This CDR3 comprises 18 residues. CDR1 and CDR2 (germline): SEHNR, FQNEAQ (reference sequence). CDR3 bases: TGTGCCAGCAGCTTAGTGAGTGTGGGGACAGGTATCACAGATACGCAGTATTTT. Translated: CASSLVSVGTGITDTQYF.